The T cell receptor (beta chain) described here comes from a study of blood T cell repertoires in COVID-19. Study-level background: Acute and convalescent COVID-19 specimens originated in the United States, Italy and Spain. From T cells, B-cell-depleted T cells, or PBMCs came the material, which was cDNA or gDNA.

In the original workflow: Reference gene primers were amplified, and this amplification served to estimate nucleated cell counts. TCRdb's table, derived via immunoSEQ multiplex PCR, lists solely in-frame clones and lacks some. That table furnishes V, J and clone size, whereas the DNA furnished D and trimming. This table holds about 190,000 clones, about 80% found once. From germline, CDR1 is MNHEY and CDR2 SVGEGT. V dropped 0 bases and J dropped 9 bases, with 15 bases sitting between them. The CDR3 has 15 residues. Sequencing used peripheral blood. This sequence was found in a man in his 60s with acute or convalescent COVID-19. The gene calls are TRBV6-2 or TRBV6-3 and TRBJ1-5; D may be TRBD1 (6 bases). The CDR3 loop reads CASSYSRGTGGPQHF. Here the CDR3 DNA reads TGTGCCAGCAGTTACTCAAGGGGGACGGGAGGGCCCCAGCATTTT.